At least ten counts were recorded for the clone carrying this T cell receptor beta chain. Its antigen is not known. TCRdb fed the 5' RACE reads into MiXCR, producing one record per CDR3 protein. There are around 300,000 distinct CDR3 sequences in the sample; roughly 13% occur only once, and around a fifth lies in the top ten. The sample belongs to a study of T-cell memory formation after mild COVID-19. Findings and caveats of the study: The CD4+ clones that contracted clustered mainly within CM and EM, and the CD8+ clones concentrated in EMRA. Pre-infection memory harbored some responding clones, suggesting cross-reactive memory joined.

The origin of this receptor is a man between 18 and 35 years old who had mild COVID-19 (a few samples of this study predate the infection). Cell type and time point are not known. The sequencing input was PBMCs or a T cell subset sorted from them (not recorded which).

In nucleotides, the CDR3 is TGTGCCAGCAGTCCGTTAGGGACGGCAATGAACACTGAAGCTTTCTTT. Residues: CASSPLGTAMNTEAFF. The V gene is TRBV12-3 or TRBV12-4, the J gene TRBJ1-1, with D possibly being TRBD1 (5 bases). Trimming stripped 5 bases from V and 0 bases from J, with 16 bases between. CDR3 length equals 16 residues.